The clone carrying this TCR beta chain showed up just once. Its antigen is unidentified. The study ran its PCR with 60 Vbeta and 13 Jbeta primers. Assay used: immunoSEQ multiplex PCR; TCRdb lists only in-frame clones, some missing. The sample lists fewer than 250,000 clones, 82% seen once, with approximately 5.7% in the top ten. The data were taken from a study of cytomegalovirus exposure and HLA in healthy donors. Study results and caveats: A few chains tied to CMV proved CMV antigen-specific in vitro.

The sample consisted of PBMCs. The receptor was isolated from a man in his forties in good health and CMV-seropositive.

The CDR3 DNA is TGCGCCAGCAGTGAGTTGGCCGGGTTACGGTACAATGAGCAGTTCTTC. Translated: CASSELAGLRYNEQFF. The chain is built from TRBV10-1 and TRBJ2-1; D is unresolved. CDR3 length: 16 amino acids. CDR1 WNHNN and CDR2 SYGVQD come from the germline V gene (reference sequence). Trimming left V 1 base short and J 4 bases short, with 14 bases between.